Listed here is a single T cell receptor beta chain. The junction differs from germline at one of its ends, possibly a read error. This sample was taken from a study of blood T cell repertoires in COVID-19. Study context: Acute-phase and convalescent COVID-19 samples originated in the United States, Italy and Spain.

From germline, CDR1 is LGHNA and CDR2 YNFKEQ. The CDR3 runs 16 residues. Grouping used clinical history reported by participants in a survey and questionnaire. Sequencing was performed with immunoSEQ multiplex PCR; in TCRdb, only in-frame clones are kept and a portion is missing. The data contain about 210,000 clones, approximately 88% of them singletons. Sequencing was done on a sample of PBMCs or T cells enriched from blood (not recorded which). The TCR sequence derives from a woman in her forties with acute COVID-19. The chain employs TRBV4-2 and TRBJ2-1, with 13 bases lining up with TRBD2. CDR3 loop: CASSQGTSGDYNEQFF. The CDR3 region has the DNA TGTGCCAGCAGTCAAGGGACTAGCGGGGACTACAATGAGCAGTTCTTC.